This T cell receptor beta chain emerged from a study of blood T cell repertoires in COVID-19. Per the original methods: Nucleated cell number was recorded as an estimate derived from reference gene primer amplification. Profiling relied on immunoSEQ multiplex PCR, and the TCRdb table lists in-frame clones only, not all of them. The DNA gave D and trimming, while V, J and clone size come from that table. The sample includes roughly 120,000 clones, less than 85% of them seen just once. The CDR3 has 13 amino acids. Germline CDR1 is LNHDA and CDR2 is SQIVND (reference sequence). Deletions cut 3 bases from V and 5 bases from J, with 10 bases between.

This TCR came from a young man with acute or convalescent COVID-19. Sequencing was carried out using peripheral blood. V and J are TRBV19 and TRBJ1-1; D possibly corresponds to TRBD1 (6 bases). CDR3 sequence reads: CASSIQGKTEAFF. The CDR3 DNA reads as TGTGCCAGTAGTATTCAGGGGAAAACTGAAGCTTTCTTT.